The clone carrying this T cell receptor beta chain showed up just once. This specimen belongs to a study of T cell responses to AZD1222 COVID-19 vaccine. The method was immunoSEQ multiplex PCR; TCRdb's version includes in-frame clones alone and lacks a portion of them. This table has 110,000 to 150,000 clones, roughly nine tenths appearing once. Trimming removed 5 bases at V and 6 bases at J, with 17 bases between. Germline V lookup: CDR1 MDHEN, CDR2 SYDVKM. The CDR3 extends over 15 amino acids. V usage is TRBV28 and J usage is TRBJ1-5; possible D gene TRBD1, 6 bases. Sequences were derived from peripheral blood, sampled on day 0 of AZD1222 vaccination. The TCR was taken from an adult in good health. Here the CDR3 DNA reads TGTGCCAGCAGTGCGCCGGGACACCCTTTTCAGCCCCAGCATTTT. Its translation: CASSAPGHPFQPQHF.